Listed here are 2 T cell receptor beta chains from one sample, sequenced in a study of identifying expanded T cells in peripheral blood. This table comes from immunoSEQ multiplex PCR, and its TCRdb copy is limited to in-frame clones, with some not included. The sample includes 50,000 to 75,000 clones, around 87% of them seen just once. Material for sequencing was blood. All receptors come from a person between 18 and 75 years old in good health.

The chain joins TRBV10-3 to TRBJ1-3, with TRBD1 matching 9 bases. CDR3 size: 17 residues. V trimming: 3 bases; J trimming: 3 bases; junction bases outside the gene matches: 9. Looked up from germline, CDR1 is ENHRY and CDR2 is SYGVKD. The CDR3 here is CAISDPLRQGVGNTIYF. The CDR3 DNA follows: TGTGCCATCAGTGACCCCCTTCGACAGGGGGTTGGAAACACCATATATTTT.

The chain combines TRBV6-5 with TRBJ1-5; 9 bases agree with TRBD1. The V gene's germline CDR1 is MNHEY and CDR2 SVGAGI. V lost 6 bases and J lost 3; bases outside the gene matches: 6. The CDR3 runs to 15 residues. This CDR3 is CASSPGQGINQPQHF. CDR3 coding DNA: TGTGCCAGCAGCCCCGGACAGGGGATCAATCAGCCCCAGCATTTT.